This T cell receptor (beta chain) was observed in a study of blood T cells in healthy people across ages. V lost 0 bases and J lost 9, with 12 bases in between. CDR1 and CDR2 (germline): SQVTM, ANQGSEA. The CDR3 sequence is 13 residues long. Primed by a sample-barcoded 5' primer and a J-beta primer mix, a second PCR proceeded for about 7 to 11 cycles. TCRdb reanalysed the 5' RACE reads using MiXCR and keeps one entry per CDR3 protein. The table lists about a million distinct CDR3 sequences, around 49% of them singletons, with roughly 12% in the top ten. The sequenced sample consisted of blood. The V and J genes are TRBV29-1 and TRBJ2-1; D gene uncertain. This sequence was found in a man aged 25-40 years in good health. The chain's CDR3 is CSVEDEKRREQFF. CDR3 in DNA: TGCAGCGTTGAAGATGAGAAGAGGCGTGAGCAGTTCTTC.